The next 9 T cell receptor beta chains were all read from a single sample in a study of blood T cell repertoires in COVID-19 (dated by TCRdb to the early 2020s). Library prep was done by the immunoSEQ multiplex PCR assay. Drawn from immuneACCESS, this table holds only the in-frame rearrangements with V and J called that TCRdb kept. Clones are partly lost; checked studies trace under half to an unresolved V gene and leave the rest unexplained. This sample has almost 250,000 clones in its table, and around 88% of those were observed once. The top ten clones comprise around 4% of the sample. Material for sequencing was PBMCs or T cells enriched from blood (not recorded which). The receptors derive from a woman in her thirties who had recovered from COVID-19.

The V call is TRBV7-2, the J call TRBJ1-2; D is possibly TRBD1 (6 bases). Germline CDR1 is SGHTA and CDR2 is FQGNSA. The CDR3 extends over 18 amino acids. V lost 1 base, J lost 2 bases, and 20 bases lay in between. CDR3 loop: CASSLVPRMDRRNYGYTF. Written as DNA, the CDR3 is TGTGCCAGCAGCTTAGTCCCTCGAATGGACAGAAGAAACTATGGCTACACCTTC.

The V call is TRBV28, the J call TRBJ1-2; TRBD1 aligns across 7 bases. J was trimmed by 5 bases and V by 3 bases; bases with no gene match: 15. The germline gives CDR1 MDHEN, CDR2 SYDVKM. CDR3 length: 17 amino acids. The CDR3 loop reads CASSFRDSRFRAYGYTF. The CDR3 DNA is TGTGCCAGCAGTTTCCGGGACAGCCGGTTCAGGGCGTATGGCTACACCTTC.

This clone appeared a few times. This chain connects TRBV30 to TRBJ1-1, with 10 bases aligning to TRBD1. The V gene's germline CDR1 is GTSNPN and CDR2 SVGIG (reference sequence). Trimming cost V 3 bases and J 9 bases; bases outside gene matches: 7. The CDR3 sequence is 13 residues long. The CDR3 protein is CAWSVKGQGKAFF. The CDR3 region has the DNA TGTGCCTGGAGCGTTAAGGGACAGGGGAAAGCTTTCTTT.

The chain couples TRBV29-1 to TRBJ1-4; the D is unclear. Germline CDR1 is SQVTM and CDR2 is ANQGSEA. V lost 7 bases and J 3 bases, leaving 9 bases between the germline ends. CDR3 length: 12 residues. For the CDR3, the DNA is TGCAGCGGTGGGAGGGCTAATGAAAAACTGTTTTTT. Its protein is CSGGRANEKLFF.

The J gene is TRBJ2-1, the V gene TRBV28; a possible D gene is TRBD1 (5 bases). Germline V CDR1 and CDR2: MDHEN, SYDVKM. The CDR3 length is 14 residues. Trimming cost V 4 bases and J 5 bases, with 12 bases left between them. CDR3 sequence reads: CASSYRGSDNEQFF. DNA of the CDR3: TGTGCCAGCAGTTATAGGGGCAGTGACAATGAGCAGTTCTTC. Together with reference TRBV28 and TRBJ2-1, the CDR3 gives the full variable domain: DVKVTQSSRYLVKRTGEKVFLECVQDMDHENMFWYRQDPGLGLRLIYFSYDVKMKEKGDIPEGYSVSREKKERFSLILESASTNQTSMYLCASSYRGSDNEQFFGPGTRLTVL.

The chain has TRBV28 and TRBJ1-5, with D unresolved. V gave up 6 bases and J gave up 7 bases, with 16 bases separating them. The length of the CDR3 is 14 residues. Germline CDR1 reads MDHEN; CDR2 reads SYDVKM. CDR3 DNA: TGTGCCAGCAGCCCCCGGACTTCCCGGCAGCCCCAGCATTTT. Amino acid sequence: CASSPRTSRQPQHF.

Only a few counts were recorded for this clone. The V and J genes are TRBV15 and TRBJ1-5; the D gene is possibly TRBD1 (6 bases). From germline, CDR1 is LNHNV and CDR2 YYDKDF (reference sequence). The CDR3 consists of 17 residues. Trimming took 3 bases from V and 4 from J, leaving 19 bases between them. CDR3 residues: CATSRSDQRQENQPQHF. Written as DNA, the CDR3 is TGTGCCACCAGCAGGTCAGATCAGAGACAGGAAAATCAGCCCCAGCATTTT.

This clone was picked up one time. The genes are TRBV27 and TRBJ1-4; D remains ambiguous. V was clipped by 5 bases and J by 5 bases, with 21 bases between them. CDR1 MNHEY and CDR2 SMNVEV come from the germline V gene (reference sequence). The CDR3 length is 17 residues. The CDR3 spells CASSPVVWAPENEKLFF. For the CDR3, the DNA is TGTGCCAGCAGTCCAGTGGTCTGGGCTCCCGAAAATGAAAAACTGTTTTTT.

This clone showed up just a few times. V usage is TRBV7-9 and J usage is TRBJ1-2, with D tentatively TRBD1 (5 bases). This CDR3 contains 12 residues. Germline-derived CDR1 and CDR2 are SEHNR and FQNEAQ (reference sequence). The ends were cut back, 5 bases at V and 7 bases at J, with 11 bases in the middle. The CDR3 region has the DNA TGTGCCAGCAGCCTGATCCAGGGTGGCTACACCTTC. Translated, it gives CASSLIQGGYTF.